The entry that follows covers one TCR beta chain sequence. The target antigen is unknown. These data come from a study of shared clonotypes between healthy human individuals. Study summary: CD8 memory received one plate per donor, CD8 naive two, CD4 memory three and CD4 naive three.

Each subset's genomic DNA was split evenly across several immunoSEQ plates. Measured with immunoSEQ multiplex PCR; TCRdb has only the in-frame clones, and not every one. This sample yields millions of clones, of which 93% are seen a single time; approximately 1.7% belongs to the top ten. With V trimmed by 6 bases and J by 4 bases, 9 bases remained unmatched. The CDR3 is 16 amino acids. Germline lookup yields CDR1 MNHEY and CDR2 SMNVEV (reference sequence). Terminally differentiated effector memory CD45RA+ cells were left out of the naive CD8 fraction, which was CD45RO-negative and positively selected for CCR7. Study-level findings and limits: Rarefaction demonstrated incomplete sorted-subset sequencing despite large depth. Naive subsets generally exceeded memory subsets in estimated richness.

Sequencing used naive CD8+ T cells from PBMCs. This sequence was found in a man between 18 and 35 years old in good health. Some clones in this sample may be carry-over from other donors' samples. The chain carries TRBV27 and TRBJ1-4, with 9 positions matching TRBD1. In DNA form, the CDR3 reads TGTGCCAGCAGCCATACAGGGGGCCGGGGTAATGAAAAACTGTTTTTT. It encodes CASSHTGGRGNEKLFF. Drawing the rest from reference TRBV27 and TRBJ1-4, the complete variable domain is EAQVTQNPRYLITVTGKKLTVTCSQNMNHEYMSWYRQDPGLGLRQIYYSMNVEVTDKGDVPEGYKVSRKEKRNFPLILESPSPNQTSLYFCASSHTGGRGNEKLFFGSGTQLSVL.